Listed below are T cell receptor beta chains from one sample, sequenced in a study of blood T cell repertoires in COVID-19. Sequencing was performed with immunoSEQ multiplex PCR; in TCRdb, only in-frame clones are kept and a portion is missing. The sample holds some 310,000 clones, over 85% seen once. Sequencing input: PBMCs or T cells enriched from blood (not recorded which). These receptor sequences come from a woman in her 30s who had recovered from COVID-19. Both conserved end residues are part of each CDR3.

>TRBJ1-5|TRBV19
CASFDSTRWDQPQHF
>TRBJ2-5|TRBV7-9
CASSSVGTKKETQYF
>TRBJ2-7|TRBV5-8
CASSLPRFPEQYF
>TRBJ2-2|TRBV7-2
CASSVTLTLTGELFF
>TRBJ2-1|TRBV7-9
CASSPPGQRSNEQFF
>TRBJ1-1|TRBV3-1/TRBV3-2
CASSPDGGTAEAFF
>TRBJ1-4|TRBV18
CASSAPVDRLNEKLFF
>TRBJ1-5|TRBV29-1
CSVQTGVGQPQHF
>TRBJ2-7|TRBV18
CASSPTGGRGYEQYF
>TRBJ1-5|TRBV19
CASETGGGQPQHF
>TRBJ1-3|TRBV7-2
CASSLDYRGPAIYF
>TRBJ1-3|TRBV5-6
CASRIWGLSGNTIYF
>TRBJ1-3|TRBV7-6
CASGPTGSGNTIYF
>TRBJ2-7|TRBV10-3
CATSGLAGVEQYF
>TRBJ1-2|TRBV7-2
CASSKAQGSYYGYTF
>TRBJ1-2|TRBV30
CAWSKGDILGYTF
>TRBJ2-2|TRBV28
CASSLVGAGTGELFF
>TRBJ1-1|TRBV18
CASSPLPGEAFF
>TRBJ2-7|TRBV27
CASSLMASGYEQYF
>TRBJ1-5|TRBV12-3/TRBV12-4
CASRMGGNQPQHF
>TRBJ1-5|TRBV12-3/TRBV12-4
CASSLGYEQPQHF
>TRBJ2-5|TRBV30
CAWSASGSRTKTDQETQYF
>TRBJ2-1|TRBV4-1
CASSQDKATSGLNEQFF
>TRBJ2-5|TRBV4-1
CASSLGGGEWETQYF
>TRBJ1-6|TRBV27
CASSSGRVGISPLHF
>TRBJ2-1|TRBV11-3
CASSLGADPYNEQFF
>TRBJ2-3|TRBV27
CASSSPTGGADTQYF